Each of the 4 T cell receptor beta chains below was sequenced from the same sample in a study of blood T cell repertoires in COVID-19. The assay was immunoSEQ multiplex PCR, and TCRdb's table has in-frame clones only and misses some. The sample yields over 100,000 clones, 80% to 85% seen once. Sequenced sample: PBMCs or T cells enriched from blood (not recorded which). These receptors were obtained from a woman between 25 and 40 years old who had recovered from COVID-19.

The V call is TRBV7-2, the J call TRBJ2-2, with 9 bases fitting TRBD2. After removal of 2 bases from V and 1 base from J, the junction contained 2 bases not matched to a gene. In germline, CDR1 is SGHTA, CDR2 FQGNSA. The CDR3 consists of 16 residues. The CDR3 loop is CASSLRTSVNTGELFF. The CDR3 coding sequence is TGTGCCAGCAGCTTACGGACTAGCGTGAACACCGGGGAGCTGTTTTTT.

The chain joins TRBV2 to TRBJ2-7, with D possibly matching TRBD1 (6 bases). The CDR3 is 12 residues long. CDR1 and CDR2 from the germline V gene are SNHLY and FYNNEI. V lost 11 bases, J lost 6 bases, and 17 bases lay in between. CDR3 coding DNA: TGTGCCTGGATAACAGGGATAAGCGAGCAGTACTTC. Its protein product is CAWITGISEQYF.

V usage is TRBV12-5 and J usage is TRBJ2-2, with a tentative D call TRBD2 (6 bases). V lost 5 bases, J lost 7 bases, and 8 bases lay in between. Per the germline V gene, CDR1 is LGHNT and CDR2 is FRNRAP. The CDR3 is made up of 12 amino acids. CDR3 region: CASGREIGELFF. In DNA, the CDR3 is TGTGCTAGTGGTCGGGAGATCGGGGAGCTGTTTTTT. The full variable domain, in which reference TRBV12-5 and TRBJ2-2 provide the parts outside the CDR3, is DARVTQTPRHKVTEMGQEVTMRCQPILGHNTVFWYRQTMMQGLELLAYFRNRAPLDDSGMPKDRFSAEMPDATLATLKIQPSEPRDSAVYFCASGREIGELFFGEGSRLTVL.

This clone has only a few counts. The chain employs TRBV2 and TRBJ2-2; tentatively, D is TRBD2 (5 bases). Trimming took 1 base from V and 6 from J, leaving 12 bases between them. Looked up from germline, CDR1 is SNHLY and CDR2 is FYNNEI. This CDR3 is 15 amino acids long. CDR3 nucleotide sequence: TGTGCCAGCAGTGAAGAAAGAGGGTGGGCCGGGGAGCTGTTTTTT. It yields the protein CASSEERGWAGELFF.